The entry that follows covers one T cell receptor (beta chain) sequence. Its target is not known. Documented time point: newly diagnosed GD, antithyroid drugs for less than 3 months. Isolated PBMC RNA provided the starting material for the TCR library. This entry belongs to a study of regulatory T cells in long-lasting Graves disease. Study-level findings and limits: Only a small sample size was used, which may have cut accuracy. Newly diagnosed disease favored TRBV20-1 and TRBJ2-1 over persistent disease.

This CDR3 spans 16 amino acids. Germline CDR1 DFQATT, CDR2 SNEGSKA (reference sequence). The V end was cut by 1 base, the J end by 5 bases, with 18 bases between. CDR3-region Arm-PCR and iRepertoire HTBI primers produced the TCR beta libraries. Each CDR3 protein is one row after TCRdb ran MiXCR on the multiplex PCR reads. The sample lists roughly 610,000 distinct CDR3 sequences; 16% were seen once. In addition, the sample was reused for a study of T cells in Graves' hyperthyroidism and ophthalmopathy. From that paper: Ophthalmopathy onset followed model prediction by a median approximately six months.

This receptor was obtained from a woman aged 30 to 39 with Graves disease. The rearrangement links TRBV20-1 to TRBJ1-5; D might be TRBD1 (5 bases). Sequencing used peripheral blood mononuclear cells (PBMCs), obtained at new diagnosis, from a patient treated with antithyroid drugs. CDR3 amino acids: CSARVSRGSLHQPQHF. DNA for the CDR3: TGCAGTGCTAGAGTCTCCCGGGGGAGCCTTCATCAGCCCCAGCATTTT.